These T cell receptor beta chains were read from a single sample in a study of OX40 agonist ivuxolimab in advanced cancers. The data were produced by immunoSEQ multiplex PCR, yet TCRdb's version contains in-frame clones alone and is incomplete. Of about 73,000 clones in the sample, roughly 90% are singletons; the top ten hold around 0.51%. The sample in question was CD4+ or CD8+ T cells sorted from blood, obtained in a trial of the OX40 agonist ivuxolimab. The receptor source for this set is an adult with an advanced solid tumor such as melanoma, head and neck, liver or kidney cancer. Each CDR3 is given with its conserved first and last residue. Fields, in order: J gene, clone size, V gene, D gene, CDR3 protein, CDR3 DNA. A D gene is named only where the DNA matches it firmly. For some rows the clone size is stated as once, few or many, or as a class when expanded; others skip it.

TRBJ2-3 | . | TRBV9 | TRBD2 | CASSSGTSGNTQYF | TGTGCCAGCAGCAGTGGGACTAGCGGTAATACGCAGTATTTT
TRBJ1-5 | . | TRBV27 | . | CASSPGQSFPQHF | TGTGCCAGCAGTCCCGGACAGTCCTTTCCCCAGCATTTT
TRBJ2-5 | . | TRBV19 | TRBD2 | CASSRIRLEAGQETQYF | TGTGCCAGTAGTAGAATCCGCCTAGAAGCGGGACAAGAGACCCAGTACTTC
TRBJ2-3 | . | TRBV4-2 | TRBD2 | CASSQGSPGGRSTDTQYF | TGTGCCAGCAGCCAAGGCTCTCCGGGCGGGAGGTCGACAGATACGCAGTATTTT
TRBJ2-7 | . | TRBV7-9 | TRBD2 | CASSQDRLAPNSGYEQYF | TGTGCCAGCAGCCAAGATCGACTAGCTCCCAACTCCGGGTACGAGCAGTACTTC
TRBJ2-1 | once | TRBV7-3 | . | CASSPYGPLNEQFF | TGTGCCAGCAGCCCCTACGGGCCGCTCAATGAGCAGTTCTTC
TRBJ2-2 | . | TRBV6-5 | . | CASSSRINTGELFF | TGTGCCAGCAGTTCCCGGATTAACACCGGGGAGCTGTTTTTT
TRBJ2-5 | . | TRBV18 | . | CASSRTEETQYF | TGTGCCAGCTCCCGGACAGAAGAGACCCAGTACTTC
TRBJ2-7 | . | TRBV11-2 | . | CASSLEGFSYEQYF | TGTGCCAGCAGCTTAGAGGGATTTTCCTACGAGCAGTACTTC
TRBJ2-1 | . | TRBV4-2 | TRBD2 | CASEWGGRKNEQFF | TGTGCCAGCGAATGGGGCGGGAGAAAGAATGAGCAGTTCTTC
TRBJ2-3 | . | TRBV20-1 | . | CSASRDTQYF | TGCAGTGCTAGTAGGGATACGCAGTATTTT
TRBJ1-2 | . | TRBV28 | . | CASSLPGHQNGYTF | TGTGCCAGCAGTTTACCGGGGCATCAGAATGGCTACACCTTC
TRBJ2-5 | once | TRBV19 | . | CASSIGGVVTQYF | TGTGCCAGTAGTATTGGAGGTGTGGTGACCCAGTACTTC